One sample yielded the 17 T cell receptor beta chains listed below, sequenced in a study of shared clonotypes between healthy human individuals. TCRdb's table, derived via immunoSEQ multiplex PCR, lists solely in-frame clones and lacks some. The table shows roughly 1 million clones, with more than 75% occurring only once. The material sequenced was memory CD4+ T cells from PBMCs. Subset in this sample: CD45RA-negative fraction. Every receptor here comes from a man aged 18 to 35 in good health. Some clones in this sample may be carry-over from other donors' samples.

A single count supports this clone. The gene calls are TRBV7-9 and TRBJ1-1; D may be TRBD1 (5 bases). Per the germline V gene, CDR1 is SEHNR and CDR2 is FQNEAQ (reference sequence). Trimming pared 0 bases from V and 1 base from J, leaving 9 bases between. The CDR3 consists of 15 residues. CDR3: CASSLAAGKNTEAFF. Written as DNA, the CDR3 is TGTGCCAGCAGCTTAGCCGCAGGGAAGAACACTGAAGCTTTCTTT.

With regard to this clone: Given a much more abundant clone one base away, this may be a read error. This CDR3 is also generated by other DNA sequences in the sample. The chain employs TRBV19 and TRBJ1-1; no firm D call. The ends were cut back, 3 bases at V and 0 bases at J, with 5 bases in the middle. Germline CDR1 is LNHDA and CDR2 is SQIVND (reference sequence). The CDR3 loop spans 13 amino acids. CDR3 nucleotide sequence: TGTGCCAGTAGTATCAGTATGAACACTGAAGCTTTCTTT. Translated: CASSISMNTEAFF.

This chain uses TRBV7-2 with TRBJ1-2; D is unresolved. Trimming took 10 bases from V and 0 from J, leaving 12 bases between them. Germline values: CDR1 SGHTA, CDR2 FQGNSA. This CDR3 has 13 amino acids. The DNA of the CDR3 is TGTGCCACTAGTGCGTATACTAACTATGGCTACACCTTC. Its protein is CATSAYTNYGYTF.

This chain joins TRBV7-9 and TRBJ2-1, with 13 bases matching TRBD2. The CDR3 covers 16 residues. Trimming removed 4 bases from V and 9 bases from J; junction bases left unmatched: 9. Germline loops: CDR1 SEHNR, CDR2 FQNEAQ (reference sequence). CDR3 protein: CASSSNGLAGVGEQFF. CDR3 nucleotide sequence: TGTGCCAGCAGCTCTAATGGACTAGCGGGAGTGGGTGAGCAGTTCTTC.

This clone was observed a single time. The chain combines TRBV4-3 with TRBJ1-3, with TRBD1 as a possible D gene (6 bases). Trimming took off 3 bases at V and 2 bases at J, with 14 bases between the two ends. This CDR3 is 16 amino acids long. Germline assignment: CDR1 LGHNA and CDR2 YSLEER. CDR3 region: CASSQAIGTPGNTIYF. DNA of the CDR3: TGCGCCAGCAGCCAGGCTATTGGGACACCTGGAAACACCATATATTTT.

This clone has more than one count but fewer than ten. The chain uses TRBV28 and TRBJ2-1; 13 bases match TRBD2. CDR1 is MDHEN and CDR2 is SYDVKM in the germline V gene. The CDR3 sequence is 18 residues long. Losses at the gene ends were 3 bases for V and 0 bases for J; bases not matched to a gene: 5. The CDR3 loop reads CASSFALAGGSSYNEQFF. The CDR3, as DNA: TGTGCCAGCAGTTTCGCACTAGCGGGAGGGAGCTCCTACAATGAGCAGTTCTTC.

This sequence joins TRBV15 and TRBJ1-4, with D possibly TRBD1 on 5 matching bases. Germline assignment: CDR1 LNHNV and CDR2 YYDKDF (reference sequence). The V and J ends lost 5 bases and 8 bases respectively, with 9 bases between them. The length of the CDR3 is 12 residues. The CDR3: CATSRGEEKLFF. In DNA form, the CDR3 reads TGTGCCACCAGCCGAGGGGAAGAAAAACTGTTTTTT.

This chain joins TRBV5-6 and TRBJ1-5; D gene unclear. Trimming removed 0 bases at V and 2 bases at J, with 12 bases between. Germline values: CDR1 SGHDT, CDR2 YYEEEE. The CDR3 is 16 residues long. The CDR3 protein is CASSLGGGDGNQPQHF. The CDR3 DNA reads as TGTGCCAGCAGCTTGGGGGGAGGTGATGGCAATCAGCCCCAGCATTTT.

The rearrangement uses TRBV18 and TRBJ1-1; D unresolved. Trimming took 2 bases from V and 6 from J, leaving 10 bases between them. In germline, CDR1 is KGHSH, CDR2 LQKENI. The CDR3 runs 13 residues. CDR3 residues: CASSPAGGAEAFF. Written as DNA, the CDR3 is TGTGCCAGCTCACCAGCGGGTGGGGCTGAAGCTTTCTTT. The variable domain in full, completed from reference TRBV18 and TRBJ1-1, reads NAGVMQNPRHLVRRRGQEARLRCSPMKGHSHVYWYRQLPEEGLKFMVYLQKENIIDESGMPKERFSAEFPKEGPSILRIQQVVRGDSAAYFCASSPAGGAEAFFGQGTRLTVV.

The genes are TRBV28 and TRBJ2-7; possibly TRBD2 for D (6 bases). Germline CDR1 and CDR2: MDHEN and SYDVKM. The CDR3 has 13 amino acids. Trimming took 8 bases from V and 4 from J, leaving 15 bases between them. The CDR3 coding sequence is TGTGCCAGCGTTTTTGGGGGGAGTTACGAGCAGTACTTC. Residues: CASVFGGSYEQYF. Together with reference TRBV28 and TRBJ2-7, the CDR3 gives the full variable domain: DVKVTQSSRYLVKRTGEKVFLECVQDMDHENMFWYRQDPGLGLRLIYFSYDVKMKEKGDIPEGYSVSREKKERFSLILESASTNQTSMYLCASVFGGSYEQYFGPGTRLTVT.

The V gene is TRBV19, the J gene TRBJ2-7; 8 positions match TRBD1. The germline gives CDR1 LNHDA, CDR2 SQIVND (reference sequence). The V gene end was trimmed by 0 bases and the J gene end by 6 bases; junction bases not matched to a gene: 1. The CDR3 runs 13 residues. The CDR3 loop is CASSIDDRGEQYF. The CDR3 DNA is TGTGCCAGTAGTATAGATGACAGGGGCGAGCAGTACTTC.

V usage is TRBV4-1 and J usage is TRBJ1-5; perhaps TRBD1 as D (5 bases). Germline V gives CDR1 MGHRA, CDR2 YSYEKL. This CDR3 contains 15 residues. Trimming pared 3 bases from V and 4 bases from J, leaving 13 bases between. CDR3 in DNA: TGCGCCAGCAGCCACGCGGGACGGGAGAATCAGCCCCAGCATTTT. Translation gives CASSHAGRENQPQHF.

The chain employs TRBV29-1 and TRBJ2-5, with D hard to call. CDR3 length: 12 residues. Per germline, CDR1 SQVTM and CDR2 ANQGSEA. V was cut by 2 bases and J by 4 bases, with 8 bases left in between. CDR3 DNA: TGCAGCGTTGAAACAGCTGGAGAGACCCAGTACTTC. This gives the protein CSVETAGETQYF.

The V and J genes are TRBV7-2 and TRBJ2-7, with D possibly being TRBD2 (6 bases). Germline CDR1 is SGHTA and CDR2 is FQGNSA. CDR3 size: 15 residues. Trimming shortened V by 5 bases and J by 0 bases, and 14 bases separated the two germline ends. CDR3 DNA sequence: TGTGCCAGCAGCCGGAGGGCGACTATCTCCTACGAGCAGTACTTC. This encodes CASSRRATISYEQYF.

The rearrangement uses TRBV2 and TRBJ2-7, with 7 nucleotides matching TRBD1. Trimming took 7 bases from V and 1 from J; bases not matched to a gene: 10. CDR1 is SNHLY, CDR2 FYNNEI, per germline. The CDR3 totals 15 residues. The CDR3 loop is CASTSTGDGSYEQYF. The CDR3, as DNA: TGTGCCAGCACTTCTACAGGGGATGGATCCTACGAGCAGTACTTC.

V and J are TRBV5-4 and TRBJ2-5; possibly TRBD2 for D (5 bases). The V gene's germline CDR1 is SGHNT and CDR2 YYREEE (reference sequence). V was pared by 5 bases and J by 1 base, with 9 bases between. The CDR3 covers 13 residues. CDR3 protein: CASREGTQETQYF. CDR3 coding DNA: TGTGCCAGCAGAGAGGGTACCCAAGAGACCCAGTACTTC.

This chain joins TRBV7-9 and TRBJ2-6, with D possibly matching TRBD2 (5 bases). The ends were cut back, 5 bases at V and 4 bases at J, with 12 bases in the middle. Germline V gene lookup returns CDR1 SEHNR and CDR2 FQNEAQ (reference sequence). The CDR3 is 15 residues long. The CDR3, as DNA: TGTGCCAGCAGCCCCGGGGTTCTGGGGGCCAACGTCCTGACTTTC. Its protein product is CASSPGVLGANVLTF.